This TCR beta chain was observed in a study of CD8+ T cells in alopecia areata. Study background: The study gave treated patients oral tofacitinib at 5 to 10 mg twice daily. The drug, tofacitinib, lasted 6 to 18 months, followed by 6 months off drug.

Sequencing used cDNA as its template, made by extracting RNA and reverse transcribing it. Clones were sequenced by immunoSEQ multiplex PCR, and TCRdb holds only the in-frame ones, with some missing. Seen here are about 180,000 clones, about 53% observed once, and the top ten hold about a tenth. The sample's treatment: oral pan-JAK inhibitor, 5-10 mg twice daily. The sample was CD8+ T cells sorted from blood, taken at week 24, from a patient treated with tofacitinib. This TCR was sampled from a human donor with alopecia areata.

The CDR3 bases are TGTGCCAGCAGCTCCGGGGGACGCGAGCAGTACTTC. This codes for CASSSGGREQYF. This chain links TRBV11-2 with TRBJ2-7; possibly TRBD2 for D (6 bases). This CDR3 contains 12 residues. Trimming removed 4 bases at V and 6 bases at J, with 10 bases between. Per germline, CDR1 SGHAT and CDR2 FQNNGV. Drawing the rest from reference TRBV11-2 and TRBJ2-7, the complete variable domain is EAGVAQSPRYKIIEKRQSVAFWCNPISGHATLYWYQQILGQGPKLLIQFQNNGVVDDSQLPKDRFSAERLKGVDSTLKIQPAKLEDSAVYLCASSSGGREQYFGPGTRLTVT.